Below, 30 T cell receptor beta chains from the same sample are listed, as sequenced in a study of preoperative IRX-2 immunotherapy in early breast cancer. TCRdb's copy holds only in-frame clones and misses some; the assay was immunoSEQ multiplex PCR. In the table there are about 98,000 clones, roughly 88% of which are singletons. Treatment: preoperative locoregional IRX-2 cytokine immunotherapy. Sequencing used tumor tissue, obtained after IRX-2 immunotherapy. These receptors originate from a human donor with breast cancer.

In this sample, this clone turned up once. The V and J genes are TRBV28 and TRBJ2-7; a weak D match, TRBD2 (6 bases). CDR1 and CDR2 from the germline V gene are MDHEN and SYDVKM. The length of the CDR3 is 15 residues. V was pared by 6 bases and J by 1 base, with 16 bases between. Here the CDR3 reads CASSHLEGGSYEQYF. The DNA of the CDR3 is TGTGCCAGCAGCCATCTGGAGGGTGGGTCCTACGAGCAGTACTTC.

This clone was seen a handful of times. The chain has TRBV5-1 and TRBJ1-5; 7 bases line up with TRBD1. V dropped 5 bases and J dropped 0; count of bases not matched to a gene: 5. The CDR3 loop spans 15 amino acids. Germline CDR1 reads SGHRS; CDR2 reads YFSETQ. The CDR3 DNA reads as TGCGCCAGCAGTCCAACAGGGGATAGCAATCAGCCCCAGCATTTT. Translating it yields CASSPTGDSNQPQHF.

The rearrangement joins TRBV19 to TRBJ1-5, with D uncertain. The CDR3 length is 13 residues. V lost 1 base and J lost 4, with 5 bases in between. Per the germline V gene, CDR1 is LNHDA and CDR2 is SQIVND (reference sequence). The CDR3 region has the DNA TGTGCCAGTAGTATAGTTACGAATCAGCCCCAGCATTTT. Its protein is CASSIVTNQPQHF.

The chain uses TRBV6-1 and TRBJ1-5, with a weak D call TRBD1 (6 bases). The CDR3 extends over 16 amino acids. Looked up from germline, CDR1 is MNHNS and CDR2 is SASEGT. V was cut by 1 base and J by 5 bases, with 15 bases left in between. The CDR3 is CASSEGWAGADQPQHF. DNA of the CDR3: TGTGCCAGCAGTGAAGGATGGGCAGGGGCAGATCAGCCCCAGCATTTT.

This clone appeared a few times. The chain uses TRBV6-8 and TRBJ1-2; TRBD1 might be the D (5 bases). CDR1 and CDR2 (germline): MNHGY, SAAAGT. The CDR3 totals 13 residues. V dropped 5 bases and J dropped 4 bases, with 11 bases sitting between them. The CDR3 DNA sequence: TGTGCCAGCAGTGATTCGGGGCTCTATGGCTACACCTTC. Translation gives CASSDSGLYGYTF.

This sequence joins TRBV7-5 and TRBJ2-6; TRBD1 reflects the table's D call only, with no check against the DNA. TRBV7-5 is noted as a pseudogene. CDR3 length: 16 residues. DNA of the CDR3: TGTGCCAGCAGCTTATTCCTCAGGGCTGGGGCCAACGTCCTGACTTTC. Translation gives CASSLFLRAGANVLTF.

The gene calls are TRBV15 and TRBJ1-1, with D hard to call. Germline V gene data show CDR1 as LNHNV and CDR2 as YYDKDF (reference sequence). CDR3 size: 15 residues. Trimming took off 1 base at V and 6 bases at J, with 15 bases between the two ends. CDR3 sequence reads: CATSRVTDPYAEAFF. The CDR3 DNA reads TGTGCCACCAGCAGAGTCACAGACCCTTACGCTGAAGCTTTCTTT. Full variable domain (outside the CDR3, taken from reference TRBV15 and TRBJ1-1): DAMVIQNPRYQVTQFGKPVTLSCSQTLNHNVMYWYQQKSSQAPKLLFHYYDKDFNNEADTPDNFQSRRPNTSFCFLDIRSPGLGDTAMYLCATSRVTDPYAEAFFGQGTRLTVV.

J is TRBJ2-7 and V is TRBV6-8; maybe TRBD1 (6 bases). Germline V gene data show CDR1 as MNHGY and CDR2 as SAAAGT. Trimming left V 6 bases short and J 5 bases short, with 17 bases between. This CDR3 comprises 14 residues. CDR3 loop: CASRARGGRDEQYF. The CDR3 DNA sequence: TGTGCCAGCAGAGCCCGAGGGGGACGGGACGAGCAGTACTTC.

The genes are TRBV19 and TRBJ2-3; D unclear. Germline lookup yields CDR1 LNHDA and CDR2 SQIVND (reference sequence). V was clipped by 8 bases and J by 2 bases, with 8 bases between them. The CDR3 is 12 amino acids. Here the CDR3 reads CASGDSTDTQYF. In nucleotides, the CDR3 is TGTGCCAGTGGGGATTCCACAGATACGCAGTATTTT.

The V call is TRBV18, the J call TRBJ1-1, with TRBD1 matching over 7 bases. V lost 2 bases, J lost 0 bases, and 6 bases stayed unmatched. Germline CDR1 and CDR2: KGHSH and LQKENI. This CDR3 region has 16 residues. The CDR3, as DNA: TGTGCCAGCTCACCAACAGGGGTCCTTATGAACACTGAAGCTTTCTTT. Translation: CASSPTGVLMNTEAFF.

About this clone: The junction and the germline gene differ at one end; a read error may be behind it. This sequence joins TRBV5-1 and TRBJ1-1; D gene unclear. Germline V lookup: CDR1 SGHRS, CDR2 YFSETQ. The CDR3 has 14 residues. CDR3 sequence reads: CASSLRASNIEAFF. CDR3 sequence (DNA): TGCGCCAGCAGCTTGCGGGCCTCAAACATTGAAGCTTTCTTT.

The chain employs TRBV5-1 and TRBJ1-1; maybe TRBD1 (6 bases). Germline CDR1 is SGHRS and CDR2 is YFSETQ. V dropped 5 bases and J dropped 0 bases, with 11 bases sitting between them. This CDR3 is 14 amino acids long. CDR3 residues: CASRSGDMNTEAFF. DNA of the CDR3: TGCGCCAGCAGATCGGGGGACATGAACACTGAAGCTTTCTTT.

The CDR3 bases are TGTGCTAGTGCCCTCCCTGAGGGAACTGAAGCTTTCTTT. Protein sequence: CASALPEGTEAFF. The rearrangement joins TRBV12-5 to TRBJ1-1; D gene ambiguous. The CDR3 runs to 13 residues. Germline V gene sequence: CDR1 LGHNT, CDR2 FRNRAP. V was clipped by 7 bases and J by 5 bases, with 14 bases between them.

The CDR3 sequence is CATSRGKGKGNEQFF. The CDR3 coding sequence is TGTGCCACCAGCAGAGGGAAAGGGAAGGGAAATGAGCAGTTCTTC. The chain joins TRBV15 to TRBJ2-1; no definite D call. The CDR3 totals 15 residues. With 1 base removed from V and 7 bases from J, the gap between germline ends came to 14 bases. From germline, CDR1 is LNHNV and CDR2 YYDKDF (reference sequence).

This chain links TRBV28 with TRBJ2-7; 9 bases agree with TRBD2. CDR3 length equals 15 residues. Germline lookup yields CDR1 MDHEN and CDR2 SYDVKM. V dropped 7 bases and J dropped 7; count of bases not matched to a gene: 14. The CDR3 sequence is CASINSGGTWGEQYF. The CDR3 DNA follows: TGTGCCAGCATTAATAGCGGGGGCACCTGGGGAGAGCAGTACTTC. The full variable domain, completed using reference TRBV28 and TRBJ2-7, is DVKVTQSSRYLVKRTGEKVFLECVQDMDHENMFWYRQDPGLGLRLIYFSYDVKMKEKGDIPEGYSVSREKKERFSLILESASTNQTSMYLCASINSGGTWGEQYFGPGTRLTVT.

This chain joins TRBV29-1 and TRBJ1-2, with 7 positions matching TRBD1. The CDR3 length is 12 residues. V shed 6 bases and J 8 bases; nucleotides not matched to a gene: 9. CDR1 is SQVTM and CDR2 is ANQGSEA in the germline V gene. The CDR3 DNA is TGCAGCGTCCCACGACAGGGCGGCGGCTACACCTTC. Translation gives CSVPRQGGGYTF.

The chain employs TRBV18 and TRBJ2-5; D may be TRBD2 (5 bases). The CDR3 loop spans 12 amino acids. Germline loops: CDR1 KGHSH, CDR2 LQKENI. Trimming left V 5 bases short and J 4 bases short, with 8 bases between. The CDR3 here is CASSRTGETQYF. CDR3 in DNA: TGTGCCAGCTCAAGGACTGGAGAGACCCAGTACTTC. The whole variable domain, remainder taken from reference TRBV18 and TRBJ2-5, is NAGVMQNPRHLVRRRGQEARLRCSPMKGHSHVYWYRQLPEEGLKFMVYLQKENIIDESGMPKERFSAEFPKEGPSILRIQQVVRGDSAAYFCASSRTGETQYFGPGTRLLVL.

This clone was counted a single time. The chain joins TRBV28 to TRBJ2-3; TRBD2 might be the D (5 bases). Germline assignment: CDR1 MDHEN and CDR2 SYDVKM. There are 16 residues in the CDR3. V lost 3 bases to trimming and J lost 2 bases, with 15 bases between them. CDR3 loop: CASSFSWAGHTDTQYF. CDR3 nucleotide sequence: TGTGCCAGCAGTTTCTCCTGGGCGGGTCACACAGATACGCAGTATTTT.

This chain connects TRBV28 to TRBJ1-2, with 7 bases identical to TRBD1. The CDR3 length is 15 residues. Trimming removed 6 bases from V and 4 bases from J; junction bases left unmatched: 11. Germline V CDR1 and CDR2: MDHEN, SYDVKM. The CDR3, as DNA: TGTGCCAGCAGCCAAGCGGGACAGACTTCCTATGGCTACACCTTC. It yields the protein CASSQAGQTSYGYTF.

Only one count was recorded for this clone. V usage is TRBV14 and J usage is TRBJ1-2; D might be TRBD1 (5 bases). The V gene's germline CDR1 is SGHDN and CDR2 FVKESK. This CDR3 spans 14 amino acids. V was trimmed by 4 bases and J by 7 bases, leaving 16 bases between them. The CDR3 DNA is TGTGCCAGCAGCCTTTCTAGTGGGGCGGCTGGCTACACCTTC. This translates into CASSLSSGAAGYTF.

The chain combines TRBV30 with TRBJ2-5, with D perhaps given as TRBD1 or TRBD2 (5 bases each). The CDR3 covers 13 residues. The germline V gene encodes CDR1 GTSNPN and CDR2 SVGIG (reference sequence). The V end was cut by 4 bases, the J end by 5 bases, with 14 bases between. The CDR3 spells CAWTRDAVETQYF. CDR3 DNA sequence: TGTGCCTGGACAAGGGACGCCGTGGAGACCCAGTACTTC.

A note on this clone: Different DNA sequences within this sample yield the same CDR3. V gene TRBV18 combines with J gene TRBJ2-3; no firm D call. Germline assignment: CDR1 KGHSH and CDR2 LQKENI. The CDR3 length is 13 residues. Trimming left V 0 bases short and J 3 bases short, with 4 bases between. CDR3 DNA: TGTGCCAGCTCACCACCGTCAACAGATACGCAGTATTTT. Protein sequence: CASSPPSTDTQYF.

The J gene is TRBJ2-4, the V gene TRBV5-1, with 9 bases matching TRBD2. Germline V gene sequence: CDR1 SGHRS, CDR2 YFSETQ. The CDR3 has 16 amino acids. V lost 3 bases, J lost 0 bases, and 4 bases stayed unmatched. As DNA, the CDR3 is TGCGCCAGCAGCTCTGGACTAGCGACAGCCAAAAACATTCAGTACTTC. Encoded protein: CASSSGLATAKNIQYF.

V usage is TRBV6-8 and J usage is TRBJ2-7, with D possibly TRBD2 on 6 matching bases. Germline lookup yields CDR1 MNHGY and CDR2 SAAAGT. Trimming left V 11 bases short and J 6 bases short, with 26 bases between. There are 15 residues in the CDR3. The DNA for the CDR3 is TGTGCCGCGGGGTGGGTAGGGGCACCACAAAGCGAGCAGTACTTC. Protein: CAAGWVGAPQSEQYF.

The chain recombines TRBV7-1 with TRBJ2-5; 10 positions match TRBD2. TRBV7-1 belongs to the ORF category, with a function that is uncertain. The V segment lost 5 bases and the J segment 4 bases; nucleotides outside the gene matches: 7. The CDR3 contains 15 residues. The CDR3 protein is CASSISGRGGETQYF. In nucleotides, the CDR3 is TGTGCCAGCAGCATCAGCGGGAGGGGAGGAGAGACCCAGTACTTC.

The genes are TRBV18 and TRBJ1-2; D not certain. This CDR3 is 13 amino acids long. V shed 3 bases and J shed 2 bases, with 7 bases lying between them. CDR1 KGHSH and CDR2 LQKENI come from the germline V gene. CDR3 coding DNA: TGTGCCAGCTCACCGGCTGAGAACTATGGCTACACCTTC. Residues: CASSPAENYGYTF.

V gene TRBV22-1 combines with J gene TRBJ1-1. TRBV22-1 is marked as a pseudogene. The CDR3 has 15 amino acids. The CDR3 DNA is TGTGCCAGCAGTTTAGCGTTCTCAACGGACACTGAAGCTTTCTTT. Translating gives CASSLAFSTDTEAFF.

The chain recombines TRBV28 with TRBJ2-7; D gene unclear. Trimming took 8 bases from V and 0 from J, leaving 14 bases between them. The CDR3 loop spans 14 amino acids. Germline V gene data show CDR1 as MDHEN and CDR2 as SYDVKM. The CDR3 DNA is TGTGCCAGCCGCGTGGGCGGAAGCTCCTACGAGCAGTACTTC. It encodes CASRVGGSSYEQYF.

This sequence joins TRBV28 and TRBJ1-5; tentatively, D is TRBD1 (5 bases). Germline V CDR1 and CDR2: MDHEN, SYDVKM. V lost 4 bases and J lost 0, with 10 bases in between. The CDR3 runs 15 residues. CDR3 in DNA: TGTGCCAGCAGTTGGGGGACGTATAGCAATCAGCCCCAGCATTTT. The encoded protein is CASSWGTYSNQPQHF.

This chain links TRBV19 with TRBJ1-1, with D hard to call. V lost 5 bases, J lost 1 base, and 8 bases lay in between. This CDR3 comprises 13 residues. Germline values: CDR1 LNHDA, CDR2 SQIVND (reference sequence). CDR3: CASSGPANTEAFF. The DNA of the CDR3 is TGTGCCAGTAGTGGGCCAGCGAACACTGAAGCTTTCTTT.